This is a list of T cell receptor beta chains from one sample in a study of cytomegalovirus exposure and HLA in healthy donors. Produced via immunoSEQ multiplex PCR; TCRdb's table is partial and in-frame only. Of about 130,000 clones in the sample, 77% are singletons; the top ten hold under 5%. The sequenced material came from PBMCs. All receptors come from a male donor in good health and CMV-seropositive. CDR3s include the opening cysteine and the closing phenylalanine or tryptophan.

V	J	CDR3
TRBV4-1	TRBJ2-6	CASSQEGAAGANVLTF
TRBV19	TRBJ2-7	CASSIWTSGRADEQYF
TRBV5-5	TRBJ2-3	CASSFQGEADTQYF
TRBV6-4	TRBJ2-3	CASNVIAGGTDTQYF
TRBV7-6	TRBJ2-3	CASSATSGTQYF
TRBV6-5	TRBJ2-1	CASTFGGFGYNEQFF
TRBV29-1	TRBJ2-2	CSVATTLIAANTGELFF
TRBV6-5	TRBJ2-7	CASSPGGGDYEQYF
TRBV25-1	TRBJ2-2	CASEERKNTGELFF
TRBV7-8	TRBJ1-1	CASSLAGKLNTEAFF
TRBV4-2	TRBJ2-5	CASSYDSSGTQYF
TRBV5-1	TRBJ1-1	CASSLGTRGTEAFF
TRBV29-1	TRBJ2-3	CSSEEGGTDTQYF
TRBV30	TRBJ1-6	CAWRDRGRSPLHF